This T cell receptor (beta chain) was sequenced for a study of cytomegalovirus exposure and HLA in healthy donors. Study results and caveats: For most TCR sequences rarity was the rule, although some public TCRs occurred in many donors.

This clone was detected only a few times. Its antigen is currently unknown. PCR was performed using 60 Vbeta and 13 Jbeta primers. Original methodology: An analysis performed later counted roughly 79 million unique TCR beta chains (approximately 11 million of them shared). Sequenced by immunoSEQ multiplex PCR; TCRdb stores in-frame clones only, minus some. From that table come the V and J calls and clone size; the DNA was used to work out D and trimming. The profile shows some 93,000 clones, around 10% of them singletons. From germline, CDR1 is MDHEN and CDR2 SYDVKM. This CDR3 has 15 residues. V was pared by 3 bases and J by 11 bases, with 13 bases of the junction left unmatched.

The V call is TRBV28, the J call TRBJ2-4; 7 bases fit TRBD2. The sequenced sample consisted of PBMCs. The TCR was taken from a man between 50 and 59 years old in good health and CMV-seropositive. This CDR3 reads CASSFPHGAGWFQYF. Written as DNA, the CDR3 is TGTGCCAGCAGTTTTCCCCACGGAGCGGGGTGGTTTCAGTACTTC.